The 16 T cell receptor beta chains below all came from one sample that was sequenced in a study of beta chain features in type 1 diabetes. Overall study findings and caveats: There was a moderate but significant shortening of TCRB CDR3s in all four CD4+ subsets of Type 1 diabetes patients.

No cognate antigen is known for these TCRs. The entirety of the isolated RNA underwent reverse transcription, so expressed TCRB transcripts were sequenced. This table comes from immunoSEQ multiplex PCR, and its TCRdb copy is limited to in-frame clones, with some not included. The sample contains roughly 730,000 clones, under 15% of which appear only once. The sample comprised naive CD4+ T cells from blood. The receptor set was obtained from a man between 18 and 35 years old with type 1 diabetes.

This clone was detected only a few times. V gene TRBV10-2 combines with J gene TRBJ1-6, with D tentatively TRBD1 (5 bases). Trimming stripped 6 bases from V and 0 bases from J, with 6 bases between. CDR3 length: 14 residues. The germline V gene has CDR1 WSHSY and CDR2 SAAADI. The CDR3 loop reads CASRQGSYNSPLHF. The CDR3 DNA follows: TGCGCCAGCAGGCAGGGCTCCTATAATTCACCCCTCCACTTT.

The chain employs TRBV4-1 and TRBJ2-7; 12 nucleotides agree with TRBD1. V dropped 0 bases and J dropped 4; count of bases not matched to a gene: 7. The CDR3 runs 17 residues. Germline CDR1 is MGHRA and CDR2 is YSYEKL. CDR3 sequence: CASSQEEGTGGLYEQYF. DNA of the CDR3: TGCGCCAGCAGCCAAGAGGAGGGGACAGGGGGCCTATACGAGCAGTACTTC.

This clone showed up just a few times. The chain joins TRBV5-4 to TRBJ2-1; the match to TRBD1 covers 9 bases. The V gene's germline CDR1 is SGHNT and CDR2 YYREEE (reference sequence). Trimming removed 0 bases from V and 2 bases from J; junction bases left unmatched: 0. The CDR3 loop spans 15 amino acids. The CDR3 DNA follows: TGTGCCAGCAGCTTGGGGACAGGGGCCTACAATGAGCAGTTCTTC. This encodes CASSLGTGAYNEQFF.

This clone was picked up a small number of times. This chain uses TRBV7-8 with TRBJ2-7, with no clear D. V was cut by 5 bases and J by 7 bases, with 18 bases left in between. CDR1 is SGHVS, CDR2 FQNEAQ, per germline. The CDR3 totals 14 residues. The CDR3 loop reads CASSPLETSFEQYF. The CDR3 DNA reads TGTGCCAGCAGCCCCCTTGAGACTTCTTTTGAGCAGTACTTC.

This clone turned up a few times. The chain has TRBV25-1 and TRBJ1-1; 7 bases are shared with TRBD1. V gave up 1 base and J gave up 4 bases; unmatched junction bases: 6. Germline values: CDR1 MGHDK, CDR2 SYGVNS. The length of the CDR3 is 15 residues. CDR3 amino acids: CASSELGGGSTEAFF. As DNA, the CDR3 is TGTGCCAGCAGTGAATTAGGGGGCGGGAGCACTGAAGCTTTCTTT.

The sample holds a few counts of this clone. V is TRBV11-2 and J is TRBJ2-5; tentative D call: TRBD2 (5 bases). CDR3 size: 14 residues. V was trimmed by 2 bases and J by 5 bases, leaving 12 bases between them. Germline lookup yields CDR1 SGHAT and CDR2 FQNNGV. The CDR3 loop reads CASSLSPRGETQYF. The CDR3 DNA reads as TGTGCCAGCAGCTTAAGCCCCCGCGGGGAGACCCAGTACTTC.

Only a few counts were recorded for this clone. CDR3 bases: TGTGCCAGCTCCGGGACGCTTAGCAATCAGCCCCAGCATTTT. This sequence encodes CASSGTLSNQPQHF. This chain joins TRBV28 and TRBJ1-5, with D tentatively TRBD1 (5 bases). Germline V lookup: CDR1 MDHEN, CDR2 SYDVKM. Trimming took 8 bases from V and 0 from J, leaving 11 bases between them. The CDR3 covers 14 residues.

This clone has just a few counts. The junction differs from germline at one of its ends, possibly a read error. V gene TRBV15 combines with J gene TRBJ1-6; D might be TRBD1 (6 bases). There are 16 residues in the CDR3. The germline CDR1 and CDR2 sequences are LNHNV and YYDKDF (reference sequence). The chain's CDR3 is CATSRSQGNLGSTLHF. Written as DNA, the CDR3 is TGTGCCACCAGCAGATCCCAGGGGAACTTGGGTTCAACCCTCCACTTT.

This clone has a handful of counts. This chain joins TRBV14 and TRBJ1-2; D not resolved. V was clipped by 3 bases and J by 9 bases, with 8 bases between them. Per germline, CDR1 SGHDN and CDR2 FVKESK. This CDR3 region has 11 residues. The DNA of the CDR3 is TGTGCCAGCAGCCACGAAGGTCGCTACACCTTC. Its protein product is CASSHEGRYTF.

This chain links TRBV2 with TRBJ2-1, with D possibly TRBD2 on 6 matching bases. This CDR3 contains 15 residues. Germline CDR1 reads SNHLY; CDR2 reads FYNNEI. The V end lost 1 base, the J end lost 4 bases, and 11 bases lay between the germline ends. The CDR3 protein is CASSEDSGGYNEQFF. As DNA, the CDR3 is TGTGCCAGCAGTGAAGATTCCGGGGGTTACAATGAGCAGTTCTTC.

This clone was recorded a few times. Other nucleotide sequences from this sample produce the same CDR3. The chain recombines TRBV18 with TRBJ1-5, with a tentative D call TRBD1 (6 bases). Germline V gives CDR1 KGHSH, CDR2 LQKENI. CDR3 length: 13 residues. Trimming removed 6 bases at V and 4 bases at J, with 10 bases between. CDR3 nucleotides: TGTGCCAGCTCCCCTCAGGGGAATCAGCCCCAGCATTTT. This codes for CASSPQGNQPQHF.

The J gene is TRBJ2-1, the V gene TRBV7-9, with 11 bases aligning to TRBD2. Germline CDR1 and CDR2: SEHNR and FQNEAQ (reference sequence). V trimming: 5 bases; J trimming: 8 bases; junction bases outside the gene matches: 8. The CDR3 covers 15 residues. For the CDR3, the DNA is TGTGCCAGCAGCGAGACTAGCGGGGAGGGCGATGAGCAGTTCTTC. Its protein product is CASSETSGEGDEQFF. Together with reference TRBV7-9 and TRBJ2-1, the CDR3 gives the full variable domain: DTGVSQNPRHKITKRGQNVTFRCDPISEHNRLYWYRQTLGQGPEFLTYFQNEAQLEKSRLLSDRFSAERPKGSFSTLEIQRTEQGDSAMYLCASSETSGEGDEQFFGPGTRLTVL.

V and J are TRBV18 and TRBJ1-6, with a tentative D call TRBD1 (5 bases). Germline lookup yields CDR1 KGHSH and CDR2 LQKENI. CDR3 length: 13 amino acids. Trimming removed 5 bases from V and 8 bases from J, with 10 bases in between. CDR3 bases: TGTGCCAGCTCATCCTCACAGGATTCACCCCTCCACTTT. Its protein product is CASSSSQDSPLHF.

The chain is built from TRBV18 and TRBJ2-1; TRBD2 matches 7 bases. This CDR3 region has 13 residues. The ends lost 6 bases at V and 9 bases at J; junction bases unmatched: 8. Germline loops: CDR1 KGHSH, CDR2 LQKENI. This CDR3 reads CASSPTGGGEQFF. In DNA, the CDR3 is TGTGCCAGCTCGCCAACGGGCGGGGGTGAGCAGTTCTTC.

CDR3 residues: CASSLPGHSPLHF. The CDR3 coding sequence is TGTGCCAGCAGTCTCCCGGGTCATTCACCCCTCCACTTT. The genes are TRBV28 and TRBJ1-6; D remains ambiguous. The germline V gene has CDR1 MDHEN and CDR2 SYDVKM. Trimming took off 5 bases at V and 8 bases at J, with 10 bases between the two ends. The CDR3 contains 13 residues.

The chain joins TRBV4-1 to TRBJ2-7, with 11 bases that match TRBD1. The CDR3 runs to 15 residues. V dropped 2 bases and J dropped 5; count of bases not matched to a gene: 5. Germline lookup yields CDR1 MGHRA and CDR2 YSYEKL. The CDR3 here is CASSQPRDRGDEQYF. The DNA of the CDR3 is TGCGCCAGCAGCCAACCCCGGGACAGGGGGGACGAGCAGTACTTC.